A selection of T cell receptor beta chains follows, all from one sample in a study of T cell repertoires in cytomegalovirus infection. TCRdb reprocessed the reads via MiXCR and lists one record per CDR3 protein. The sample yields around 170,000 distinct CDR3 sequences, about an eighth seen once. The source material was PBMCs. These receptors were taken from a human donor in good health (CMV status not recorded). Some clones in this sample may be carry-over from other donors' samples. Both conserved end residues are part of each CDR3. D genes are given only for firm matches. The size of a clone is reported for some rows only, either as once, few or many, or as a class for expanded clones.

CDR3nt | CDR3aa | abundance | d_gene | j_gene | v_gene
TGCAGTGCTCGTAGGTCTAATGAAAAACTGTTTTTT | CSARRSNEKLFF | NA | NA | TRBJ1-4 | TRBV20-1
TGTGCCAGCAGTTTATATACAGAGAACACTGAAGCTTTCTTT | CASSLYTENTEAFF | NA | NA | TRBJ1-1 | TRBV27
TGTGCCAGCAGTCAGGGGGCGGCTGGAAACACCATATATTTT | CASSQGAAGNTIYF | NA | TRBD1 | TRBJ1-3 | TRBV6-5
TGTGCCAGTAGGACGACAGGGGAGTTCAACACCGGGGAGCTGTTTTTT | CASRTTGEFNTGELFF | many | TRBD1 | TRBJ2-2 | TRBV19
TGTGCCAGCAGCTTGAGGGCAGGGGGACGGAACACTGAAGCTTTCTTT | CASSLRAGGRNTEAFF | many | TRBD1 | TRBJ1-1 | TRBV5-6
TGTGCCAGCAGTCCGAAGGGCGAGCAGTACTTC | CASSPKGEQYF | few | NA | TRBJ2-7 | TRBV28
TGTGCCAGCAGCTCAGGGATCTACAATGAGCAGTTCTTC | CASSSGIYNEQFF | NA | NA | TRBJ2-1 | TRBV7-6
TGTGCCAGCACTCGGGACAGGGCTCGCTACGAGCAGTACTTC | CASTRDRARYEQYF | many | TRBD1 | TRBJ2-7 | TRBV28
TGCGCCAGCAGCCCTTACTTAGCGCCGAATCCCTACGAGCAGTACTTC | CASSPYLAPNPYEQYF | NA | NA | TRBJ2-7 | TRBV4-3
TGTGCCACATACAGGGTGAGGGCTTTCTTT | CATYRVRAFF | once | NA | TRBJ1-1 | TRBV2
TGTGCCAGCAGCTTAGATTCCAGGGGAAGGAATGAGCAGTTCTTC | CASSLDSRGRNEQFF | many | NA | TRBJ2-1 | TRBV7-6
TGCAGTGCAACCGTCGTAGGGCGGGGTGATGAGCAGTTCTTC | CSATVVGRGDEQFF | NA | NA | TRBJ2-1 | TRBV20-1
TGTGCCAGCAGCTCGGGAGACGGAGGCGAGCAGTACTTC | CASSSGDGGEQYF | few | NA | TRBJ2-7 | TRBV11-3
TGTGCCAGCCGAAGGACAAGCAATCAGCCCCAGCATTTT | CASRRTSNQPQHF | many | NA | TRBJ1-5 | TRBV27
TGCAGTGCTTCGGACAGGAGGGGACGTACTGAAGCTTTCTTT | CSASDRRGRTEAFF | few | TRBD1 | TRBJ1-1 | TRBV20-1
TGTGCCAGCAGCTCCCCAGGGGGCTCCTACGAGCAGTACTTC | CASSSPGGSYEQYF | many | TRBD1 | TRBJ2-7 | TRBV7-2
TGTGCCAGCAGTTCGCTCGGACATCTCCTTAATCAGCCCCAGCATTTT | CASSSLGHLLNQPQHF | NA | NA | TRBJ1-5 | TRBV28
TGTGCCAGCTCTTCGACGGACAAACTGTTTTTT | CASSSTDKLFF | NA | NA | TRBJ1-4 | TRBV28
TGTGCCAGCGGCCTACTAGCGTCCTACAATGAGCAGTTCTTC | CASGLLASYNEQFF | many | TRBD2 | TRBJ2-1 | TRBV12-3/TRBV12-4
TGCGCCAGCAGCTTGGATACTAATCAGCCCCAGCATTTT | CASSLDTNQPQHF | few | NA | TRBJ1-5 | TRBV5-1
TGTGCCAGCAGCACGGGACAGGGGAACATTCAGTACTTC | CASSTGQGNIQYF | few | TRBD1 | TRBJ2-4 | TRBV7-3
TGTGCCAGCAGCACAGGGGGCCTGGACGAGCAGTACTTC | CASSTGGLDEQYF | NA | TRBD1 | TRBJ2-7 | TRBV9
TGTGCCAGCAGCATAGGCGGGGGGCCGACAGATACGCAGTATTTT | CASSIGGGPTDTQYF | NA | TRBD2 | TRBJ2-3 | TRBV7-9
TGTGCCAGCAGTCTTAGTAGAGTCTCCTACAATGAGCAGTTCTTC | CASSLSRVSYNEQFF | many | NA | TRBJ2-1 | TRBV12-3/TRBV12-4
TGTGCCAGCACCCCGACTAACTATGGCTACACCTTC | CASTPTNYGYTF | many | NA | TRBJ1-2 | TRBV12-3/TRBV12-4
TGCAGCGTTGGTAATAGAATATCTGGGGCCAACGTCCTGACTTTC | CSVGNRISGANVLTF | many | NA | TRBJ2-6 | TRBV29-1
TGCGCCAGCAGCTTCCAGGGACTAGATTACGAGCAGTACTTC | CASSFQGLDYEQYF | NA | TRBD2 | TRBJ2-7 | TRBV5-1
TGCAGCGTCGCCGATACCTCTGGAAACACCATATATTTT | CSVADTSGNTIYF | few | NA | TRBJ1-3 | TRBV29-1
TGTGCCAGCAGCACACGGCCCGCGGAAGCTTTCTTT | CASSTRPAEAFF | NA | NA | TRBJ1-1 | TRBV3-1
TGCAGTGCTAGAGACCTAGCGGGGGGTACCGGGGAGCTGTTTTTT | CSARDLAGGTGELFF | NA | TRBD2 | TRBJ2-2 | TRBV20-1
TGCAGTGCCACGCGTAAAAAGGAGACCCAGTACTTC | CSATRKKETQYF | NA | NA | TRBJ2-5 | TRBV20-1
TGTGCCAGCAGCTTGGGGGGAACAGGGGCTGAAGCTTTCTTT | CASSLGGTGAEAFF | NA | TRBD1 | TRBJ1-1 | TRBV5-6
TGTGCCACGGCCGGGCTAGCGGACACCGGGGAGCTGTTTTTT | CATAGLADTGELFF | many | TRBD2 | TRBJ2-2 | TRBV6-1